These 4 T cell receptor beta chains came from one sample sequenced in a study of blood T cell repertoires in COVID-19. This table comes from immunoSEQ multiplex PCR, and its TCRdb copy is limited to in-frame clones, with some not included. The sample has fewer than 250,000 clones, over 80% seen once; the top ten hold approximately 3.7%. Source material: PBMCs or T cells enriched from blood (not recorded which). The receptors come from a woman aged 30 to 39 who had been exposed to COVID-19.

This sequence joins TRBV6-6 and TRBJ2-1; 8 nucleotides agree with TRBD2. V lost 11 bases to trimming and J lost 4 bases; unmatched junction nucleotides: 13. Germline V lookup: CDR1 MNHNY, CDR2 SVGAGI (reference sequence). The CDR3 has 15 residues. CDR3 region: CAVAGTRGGYNEQFF. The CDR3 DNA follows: TGTGCCGTGGCCGGGACTAGAGGCGGTTACAATGAGCAGTTCTTC.

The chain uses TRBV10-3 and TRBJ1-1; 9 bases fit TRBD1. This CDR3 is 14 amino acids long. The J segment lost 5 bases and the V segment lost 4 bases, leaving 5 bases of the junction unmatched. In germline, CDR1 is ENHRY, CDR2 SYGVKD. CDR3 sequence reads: CAISGNRGRTEAFF. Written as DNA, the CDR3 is TGTGCCATCAGTGGTAACAGGGGGCGTACTGAAGCTTTCTTT.

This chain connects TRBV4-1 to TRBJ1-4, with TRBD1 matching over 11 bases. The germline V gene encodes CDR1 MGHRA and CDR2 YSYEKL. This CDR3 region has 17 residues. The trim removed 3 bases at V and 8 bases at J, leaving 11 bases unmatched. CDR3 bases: TGCGCCAGCAGCCAGACTTCCGGGGGACAGGGGGTCGAAAAACTGTTTTTT. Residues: CASSQTSGGQGVEKLFF.

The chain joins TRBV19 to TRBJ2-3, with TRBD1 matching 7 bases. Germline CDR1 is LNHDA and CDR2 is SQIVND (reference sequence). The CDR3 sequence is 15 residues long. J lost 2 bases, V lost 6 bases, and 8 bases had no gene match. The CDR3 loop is CASRGQQLLTDTQYF. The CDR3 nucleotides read TGTGCCAGTAGGGGACAGCAACTACTCACAGATACGCAGTATTTT.